One T cell receptor beta chain is described in this entry. This CDR3 is 14 amino acids long. Trimming pared 2 bases from V and 0 bases from J, leaving 7 bases between. CDR1 is MNHEY, CDR2 SMNVEV, per germline (reference sequence). Original processing methods: The authors estimated nucleated cell counts from reference gene primer amplification. Clones were read by immunoSEQ multiplex PCR, and TCRdb kept only the in-frame ones, dropping some. V, J and clone size derive from that table, while D and trimming were established from the DNA sequence. The table records under 150,000 clones, more than 65% of them present only once. The source of the sample is a study of blood T cell repertoires in COVID-19. Study-level information: The United States, Italy and Spain supplied acute and convalescent COVID-19 samples. PBMCs, B-cell-depleted T cells, or T cells were the source of the cDNA or gDNA that made up the material.

This TCR was recovered from a woman aged 60-75 years with acute or convalescent COVID-19. Material for sequencing was peripheral blood. The V and J genes are TRBV27 and TRBJ2-5; D is uncertain. The CDR3 DNA follows: TGTGCCAGCAGTTTAGGGCTGAACCAAGAGACCCAGTACTTC. It yields the protein CASSLGLNQETQYF.